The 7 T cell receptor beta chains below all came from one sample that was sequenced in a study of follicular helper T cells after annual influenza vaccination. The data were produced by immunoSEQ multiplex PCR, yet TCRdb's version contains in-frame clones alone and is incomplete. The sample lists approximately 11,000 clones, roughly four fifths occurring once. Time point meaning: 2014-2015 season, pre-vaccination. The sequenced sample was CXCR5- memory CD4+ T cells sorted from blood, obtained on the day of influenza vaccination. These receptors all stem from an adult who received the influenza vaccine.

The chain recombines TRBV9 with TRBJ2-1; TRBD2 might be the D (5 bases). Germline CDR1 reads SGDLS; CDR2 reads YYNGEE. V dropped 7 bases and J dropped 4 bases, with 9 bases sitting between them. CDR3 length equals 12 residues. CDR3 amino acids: CASGPGYNEQFF. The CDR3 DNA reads TGTGCCAGCGGTCCGGGGTACAATGAGCAGTTCTTC.

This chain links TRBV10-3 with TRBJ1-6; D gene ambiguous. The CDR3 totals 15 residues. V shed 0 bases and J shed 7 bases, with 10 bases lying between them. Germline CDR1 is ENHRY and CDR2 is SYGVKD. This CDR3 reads CAISESFGRNSPLHF. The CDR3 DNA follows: TGTGCCATCAGTGAGTCATTCGGGAGGAATTCACCCCTCCACTTT.

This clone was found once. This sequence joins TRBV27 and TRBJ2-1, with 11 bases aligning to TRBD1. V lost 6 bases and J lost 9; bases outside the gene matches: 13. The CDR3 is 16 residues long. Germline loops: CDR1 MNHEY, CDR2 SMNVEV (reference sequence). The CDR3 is CASSHGQGATLGEQFF. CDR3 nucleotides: TGTGCCAGCAGCCACGGACAGGGGGCTACATTGGGTGAGCAGTTCTTC.

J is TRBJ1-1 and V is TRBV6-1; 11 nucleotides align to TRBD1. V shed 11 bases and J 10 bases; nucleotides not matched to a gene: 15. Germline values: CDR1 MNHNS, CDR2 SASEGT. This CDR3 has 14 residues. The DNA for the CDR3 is TGTGCCGGACAGGGGGCTTCCACTAGGATTGGAGCTTTCTTT. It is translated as CAGQGASTRIGAFF.

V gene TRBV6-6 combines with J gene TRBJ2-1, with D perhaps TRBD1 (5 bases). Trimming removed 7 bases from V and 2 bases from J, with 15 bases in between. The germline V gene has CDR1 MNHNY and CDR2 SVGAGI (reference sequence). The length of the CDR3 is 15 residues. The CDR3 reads CASTDSHSTYNEQFF. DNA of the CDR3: TGTGCCAGCACCGACAGTCACTCAACCTACAATGAGCAGTTCTTC.

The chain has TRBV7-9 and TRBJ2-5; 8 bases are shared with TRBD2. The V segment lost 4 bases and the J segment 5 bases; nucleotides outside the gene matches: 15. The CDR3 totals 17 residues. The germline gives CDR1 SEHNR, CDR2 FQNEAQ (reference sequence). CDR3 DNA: TGTGCCAGCAGCTCAGTCGGGGGGGCAACCACCCGGGAGACCCAGTACTTC. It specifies CASSSVGGATTRETQYF.

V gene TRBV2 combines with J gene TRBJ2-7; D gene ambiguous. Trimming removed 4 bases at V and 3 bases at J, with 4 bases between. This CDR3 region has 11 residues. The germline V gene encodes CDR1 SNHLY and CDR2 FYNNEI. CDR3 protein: CASSGYYEQYF. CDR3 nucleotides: TGTGCCAGCAGTGGATACTACGAGCAGTACTTC. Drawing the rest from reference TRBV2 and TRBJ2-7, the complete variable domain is EPEVTQTPSHQVTQMGQEVILRCVPISNHLYFYWYRQILGQKVEFLVSFYNNEISEKSEIFDDQFSVERPDGSNFTLKIRSTKLEDSAMYFCASSGYYEQYFGPGTRLTVT.